Listed below are T cell receptor beta chains from one sample, sequenced in a study of monozygotic twins with cystic fibrosis. Sequencing was performed with immunoSEQ multiplex PCR; in TCRdb, only in-frame clones are kept and a portion is missing. The sample contains 9,500 to 10,000 clones, roughly 98% of which appear only once. Sequencing input: blood. The receptor source for this set is a girl aged 2 to 9 with cystic fibrosis. CDR3s leave out the opening cysteine and the closing phenylalanine or tryptophan. Fields, in order: V gene, clone size, CDR3 protein. A clone size is listed for some rows: how often the clone was seen (once, few, many), or a class if it is expanded.

TRBV6-5 - ASSRNNEQF
TRBV6-1 - ASSEVGAGEKLF
TRBV7-8 - ASSLGVGTSYEQY
TRBV5-6 - ASSLTGYNQPQH
TRBV9 - ASGVGTDYNEQF
TRBV19 once ASSIRGEGEAF
TRBV6-5 once ASSSGPRSYGYT
TRBV23-1 - ASSQGLNRIHQPQH
TRBV6-5 - ASSYLYEQY
TRBV4-2 - ASSQDYRGADNEQF
TRBV5-4 - ASSPVRDRDTQY
TRBV2 - ASQRGLAGASTDTQY
TRBV30 once AFRDRTPKAF
TRBV28 - ASSLVGNSGYT
TRBV30 - AWSQLAEQF
TRBV13 - ASSLRALWGEQF
TRBV5-1 - ASSLVDESQF
TRBV6-5 - ASSLRRDPNQPQH
TRBV13 - ASSPADRGLMNTEAF
TRBV19 - ASSLPSGTSGSNEQF
TRBV30 - AWIFSTEAF
TRBV29-1 - SVGQGGYNEQF
TRBV6-1 - ASSAAQVTAYEQY
TRBV27 - ASSLAGGGTEAF
TRBV4-3 - ASSQVVTTSGRAYSGANVLT
TRBV4-2 - ASSLLDRERDNEQF